The T cell receptor beta chain under discussion was sequenced for a study of blood T cell repertoires in COVID-19. CDR3 length equals 15 residues. CDR1 and CDR2 (germline): KGHSH, LQKENI. V lost 4 bases and J lost 4, with 16 bases in between. The assay was immunoSEQ multiplex PCR, and TCRdb's table has in-frame clones only and misses some. The sample has roughly 190,000 clones, less than 85% seen once. The sequenced sample consisted of PBMCs or T cells enriched from blood (not recorded which). This chain links TRBV18 with TRBJ1-1; tentatively, D is TRBD1 (5 bases). The origin of this receptor is a woman aged 55 to 70 with acute COVID-19. As DNA, the CDR3 is TGTGCCAGCTCACGGATTCCAAGGGGCACCACTGAAGCTTTCTTT. This encodes CASSRIPRGTTEAFF.